Given below is one TCR beta chain in context. How the authors handled the data: Estimated nucleated cell counts came from reference gene primer amplification. Sequencing was performed with immunoSEQ multiplex PCR; in TCRdb, only in-frame clones are kept and a portion is missing. V, J and clone size are taken as reported in that table, and D and trimming were inferred from the DNA itself. The table has 110,000 or so clones, 80% to 90% seen once. The entry originates in a study of blood T cell repertoires in COVID-19. The overall study: The United States, Italy and Spain supplied acute and convalescent COVID-19 samples. PBMCs, B-cell-depleted T cells, or T cells were the source of the cDNA or gDNA that made up the material.

V was shortened by 5 bases and J by 5 bases, with 15 bases between the two germline ends. Germline CDR1 is MNHEY and CDR2 is SVGEGT. The length of the CDR3 is 14 residues. The source is a human donor in a cohort sampled during active COVID-19. The chain couples TRBV6-2 or TRBV6-3 to TRBJ1-1; possible D gene TRBD1, 5 bases. Sequencing was carried out using peripheral blood. The CDR3 reads CASSKSGGPTEAFF. CDR3 nucleotide sequence: TGTGCCAGCAGTAAGAGCGGGGGACCGACTGAAGCTTTCTTT.